These T cell receptor beta chains were read from a single sample in a study of long-term antiretroviral therapy in people with HIV. The repertoire was sequenced with immunoSEQ multiplex PCR; TCRdb's copy has only in-frame clones and lacks some. The sample lists around 25,000 clones; under 80% were seen once. The input for sequencing was unsorted PBMCs, taken 1.1 years before starting antiretroviral therapy. The source is a woman in her thirties or forties with HIV. Each CDR3 is given with its conserved first and last residue. The D gene is left open where the match is weak. Size tells how often a clone was seen (once, few, many) or the class of an expanded clone, and some rows leave it out.

cdr3_nt cdr3_aa j_call d_call v_call clone_size
TGTGCCAGCAGCTCGTATGAGAGCTCCTACAATGAGCAGTTCTTC CASSSYESSYNEQFF TRBJ2-1 . TRBV7-9 .
TGTGCCAGTAGTATACCCGGGTACGAGCAGTACTTC CASSIPGYEQYF TRBJ2-7 . TRBV19 .
TGTGCCAGCAGCCAGGCGGGAGGGGCCCCAGATACGCAGTATTTT CASSQAGGAPDTQYF TRBJ2-3 TRBD2 TRBV4-2 large
TGTGCCAGCGTTCCGCAGGGTTACTATAATTCACCCCTCCACTTT CASVPQGYYNSPLHF TRBJ1-6 . TRBV28 .
TGTGCCAGCAGTTACCTCGGTCCCTCCGGTCCTGGCTACACCTTC CASSYLGPSGPGYTF TRBJ1-2 . TRBV6-5 .
TGTGCTAGTGGTTCAATAGGCTGGACGAGTCAGCCGGAGCAGTACTTC CASGSIGWTSQPEQYF TRBJ2-7 . TRBV12-5 .
TGTGCCAGCAGCTTAGGAGGGGCGAACTACGAGCAGTACTTC CASSLGGANYEQYF TRBJ2-7 . TRBV5-6 .
TGTGCCAGCAGCCCGGGTCCTAGCTCCTACAATGAGCAGTTCTTC CASSPGPSSYNEQFF TRBJ2-1 . TRBV5-5 once
TGTGCCAGCAGCTGGGGGGACCATCTGGGCGACGAGCAGTACTTC CASSWGDHLGDEQYF TRBJ2-7 . TRBV5-4 .
TGCAGCGTTGGACAGGGTCCTATCTACAATGAGCAGTTCTTC CSVGQGPIYNEQFF TRBJ2-1 TRBD1 TRBV29-1 .
TGCGCCAGCATTCAGAGAGATCAGCCCCAGCATTTT CASIQRDQPQHF TRBJ1-5 . TRBV5-1 .
TGTGCCACCACGGGGGGCGGCTCCTACAATGAGCAGTTCTTC CATTGGGSYNEQFF TRBJ2-1 . TRBV15 .
TGTGCCAGCAGCTTAGCCGTGCCTGGTCAGCCCCAGCATTTT CASSLAVPGQPQHF TRBJ1-5 . TRBV7-9 .
TGTGCCAGCAGCTTGGGACAGGTAGAAAAACTGTTTTTT CASSLGQVEKLFF TRBJ1-4 . TRBV5-6 .
TGCGCCAGCAACCAAGGTCCATATCAGGAGGCCTTTGTTGAAAAACTGTTTTTT CASNQGPYQEAFVEKLFF TRBJ1-4 . TRBV4-3 .
TGTGCCAGCAGCCGAACCACAGGGGCCTACGAGCAGTACTTC CASSRTTGAYEQYF TRBJ2-7 TRBD1 TRBV7-6 once
TGTGCCAGCAGCGCGACATTGAACTATGGCTACACCTTC CASSATLNYGYTF TRBJ1-2 . TRBV7-8 .
TGTGCCAGCAGCGCCGGGACTAGCGGGAGCGGGCAGTACTTC CASSAGTSGSGQYF TRBJ2-7 TRBD2 TRBV5-8 .
TGCGCCAGCACCTCGACTAGCGTTAGGGGAAATGAGCAGTTCTTC CASTSTSVRGNEQFF TRBJ2-1 TRBD2 TRBV5-1 .
TGTGCCACCAAGAAATCCTATGGCTACACCTTC CATKKSYGYTF TRBJ1-2 . TRBV19 .
TGCAGCGTGGGGAGCGGGACTCTTCATCAGCCCCAGCATTTT CSVGSGTLHQPQHF TRBJ1-5 . TRBV29-1 few
TGTGCCAGCAGCTTTGACGGACCTAACACTGAAGCTTTCTTT CASSFDGPNTEAFF TRBJ1-1 . TRBV7-9 .
TGCGCCAGCAGCTCGTCGGGTAGCGGGAGCACAGATACGCAGTATTTT CASSSSGSGSTDTQYF TRBJ2-3 TRBD2 TRBV5-1 .
TGCGCCAGCAGCTTGCAGGGTGGAGACTACGAGCAGTACTTC CASSLQGGDYEQYF TRBJ2-7 . TRBV5-1 .
TGTGCCAGCAGCTCAAATCCAGGGGTGAACACTGAAGCTTTCTTT CASSSNPGVNTEAFF TRBJ1-1 . TRBV11-3 .
TGTGCCAGCAGCGTCAGCGGTGGTACTGAAGCTTTCTTT CASSVSGGTEAFF TRBJ1-1 . TRBV9 few
TGTGCCAGCAGCCCCGAGCAGGGGCGCGGGGAGACCCAGTACTTC CASSPEQGRGETQYF TRBJ2-5 . TRBV7-9 .
TGTGCCAGCAGCTTGGACAGCAATGAAGCTTTCTTT CASSLDSNEAFF TRBJ1-1 . TRBV7-2 .
TGTGCCAGCAGTTTTAGCGGGAGGGCCCTTGGCGAGCAGTACTTC CASSFSGRALGEQYF TRBJ2-7 TRBD2 TRBV27 .
TGCGCCAGCAGTGAATCACAAAGCACAGATACGCAGTATTTT CASSESQSTDTQYF TRBJ2-3 . TRBV10-1 .
TGTGCCAGCAGCTTAGGGACAGCCCCCAAGGAGACCCAGTACTTC CASSLGTAPKETQYF TRBJ2-5 . TRBV11-2 .
TGCGCCAGCAGCCAAGAAAGGGGCAGCTATGGCTACACCTTC CASSQERGSYGYTF TRBJ1-2 . TRBV4-1 .
TGTGCCAGCAGCGTAGGAGGGGGGCACACTGAAGCTTTCTTT CASSVGGGHTEAFF TRBJ1-1 . TRBV9 .
TGTGCCAGCAGCCAGGACAGGTACACTTCACCCCTCCACTTT CASSQDRYTSPLHF TRBJ1-6 TRBD1 TRBV6-5 few
TGTGCCAGCAGCTTAGTAGCCCCTCCAAGAGATACGCAGTATTTT CASSLVAPPRDTQYF TRBJ2-3 . TRBV11-3 .
TGTGCCAGCAGCTCCGGACTAGCGGTAGCCAAAAACATTCAGTACTTC CASSSGLAVAKNIQYF TRBJ2-4 TRBD2 TRBV7-2 .
TGTGCCTGGAGTTCCGGGACAGGGGTTAATGAAGCTTTCTTT CAWSSGTGVNEAFF TRBJ1-1 TRBD1 TRBV30 .
TGCAGCGTTGTAGAACAGGGGGAGACCCAGTACTTC CSVVEQGETQYF TRBJ2-5 TRBD1 TRBV29-1 once
TGTGCCAGCAGCGCCGGTACTGAAGCTTTCTTT CASSAGTEAFF TRBJ1-1 . TRBV7-9 .
TGTGCCAGCAGTGCCAGACAGGGCGCCGAAGCTTTCTTT CASSARQGAEAFF TRBJ1-1 TRBD1 TRBV6-1 .
TGTGCCAGCAGCGCGGGAGGGCCTTGGAACATTCAGTACTTC CASSAGGPWNIQYF TRBJ2-4 TRBD2 TRBV6-5 .
TGCAGCGTGGATATCCGGGACTACCCGGGGGATGAGCAGTTCTTC CSVDIRDYPGDEQFF TRBJ2-1 TRBD2 TRBV29-1 .
TGTGCCAGCAGCCCGACCGGGTTCGGGGTCACTGAAGCTTTCTTT CASSPTGFGVTEAFF TRBJ1-1 . TRBV7-9 .
TGTGCCAGCAGCGTAGATATGGACACTGAAGCTTTCTTT CASSVDMDTEAFF TRBJ1-1 . TRBV9 .
TGTGCCAGTAGTCCCCGGACAGGGATTAACTATGGCTACACCTTC CASSPRTGINYGYTF TRBJ1-2 TRBD1 TRBV19 .
TGTGCCAGCAGCTTTGTAGGCACCCGATCCTCCTACGAGCAGTACTTC CASSFVGTRSSYEQYF TRBJ2-7 . TRBV7-6 few
TGTGCCAGTAGTATCCGGAGCGGGAGTCTTACCTACGAGCAGTACTTC CASSIRSGSLTYEQYF TRBJ2-7 TRBD2 TRBV19 few
TGTGCCAGCAGCTTAGCGGACAGGGGGTTCACCGGGGAGCTGTTTTTT CASSLADRGFTGELFF TRBJ2-2 TRBD1 TRBV7-8 medium-sized
TGTGCCAGTAGCCAAGGAGGCAGTTCTTACACAGATACGCAGTATTTT CASSQGGSSYTDTQYF TRBJ2-3 . TRBV19 .
TGCGCCAGCAGTGAGTCGGCGGGGAGGGTGGCCCAGTACTTC CASSESAGRVAQYF TRBJ2-5 TRBD2 TRBV10-1 once
TGTGCCAGCAATCCAGGGGTGAACACTGAAGCTTTCTTT CASNPGVNTEAFF TRBJ1-1 . TRBV6-5 .
TGTGCCAGCAGCTTCCGGGGGGAGGACACTGAAGCTTTCTTT CASSFRGEDTEAFF TRBJ1-1 . TRBV7-6 .
TGTGCCAGCAGTTTATATCCAGGGCCGGGGCAGCCCCAGCATTTT CASSLYPGPGQPQHF TRBJ1-5 . TRBV27 .
TGTGCCAGCAGCATGACTAGCGGACCCTACGAGCAGTACTTC CASSMTSGPYEQYF TRBJ2-7 TRBD2 TRBV7-9 few
TGTGCCAGCAGCTTAGACAGGGGGCGGTCAGATACGCAGTATTTT CASSLDRGRSDTQYF TRBJ2-3 TRBD1 TRBV11-3 .
TGTGCCAGCAGTTCGGCGACTGGGTATACTGAAGCTTTCTTT CASSSATGYTEAFF TRBJ1-1 . TRBV27 .